The clone carrying this T cell receptor beta chain was detected a few times. What it binds is unknown. This record comes from a study of cytomegalovirus exposure and HLA in healthy donors. Study summary: Roughly 80 million unique TCRs from HLA-typed donors made up an early data release.

The CDR3 is 13 residues long. Germline V gene sequence: CDR1 MGHDK, CDR2 SYGVNS. Between the trimmed V and J ends, which lost 5 bases and 5 bases, there was a span of 9 bases. Use of 60 Vbeta and 13 Jbeta primers characterized the PCR. Libraries were prepared by immunoSEQ multiplex PCR; TCRdb keeps only in-frame clonotypes and omits some of them. The sample holds 130,000 or so clones; approximately 78% are singletons and the top ten take roughly 3.2%. The study's findings and limits: Immune exposure information comprised only CMV serostatus. It was assumed in the presence/absence analyses that sequencing depth was roughly uniform across donors.

This sequence was found in a man aged 18 to 29 in good health and CMV-seropositive. Sequencing used PBMCs. This sequence joins TRBV25-1 and TRBJ1-4; D perhaps matches TRBD1 (5 bases). DNA of the CDR3: TGTGCCAGCAGTCGGGGGGGGAATGAAAAACTGTTTTTT. It codes for CASSRGGNEKLFF.